The clone carrying this T cell receptor (beta chain) was seen a single time. Antigen: not known. This PCR relied on a set of 60 Vbeta primers and 13 Jbeta primers. Libraries were prepared by immunoSEQ multiplex PCR; TCRdb keeps only in-frame clonotypes and omits some of them. Of roughly 98,000 clones listed, roughly three quarters were seen once; the top ten hold approximately 8%. CDR1 and CDR2 (germline): SGHTA, FQGTGA. There are 15 residues in the CDR3. The ends lost 5 bases at V and 2 bases at J; junction bases unmatched: 9. The data derive from a study of cytomegalovirus exposure and HLA in healthy donors. The study's findings and limits: Later genetic work tied a missense DCLRE1C variant to beta-chain V and J trimming. Cytomegalovirus association was listed for about 170 TCR beta chains.

Sequenced sample: PBMCs. The TCR was taken from a female donor in good health and CMV-seronegative. V is TRBV7-3 and J is TRBJ2-7; TRBD1 matches at 7 bases. For the CDR3, the DNA is TGTGCCAGCAGCGCTTACCCGGGACAGACCTACGAGCAGTACTTC. This gives the protein CASSAYPGQTYEQYF.